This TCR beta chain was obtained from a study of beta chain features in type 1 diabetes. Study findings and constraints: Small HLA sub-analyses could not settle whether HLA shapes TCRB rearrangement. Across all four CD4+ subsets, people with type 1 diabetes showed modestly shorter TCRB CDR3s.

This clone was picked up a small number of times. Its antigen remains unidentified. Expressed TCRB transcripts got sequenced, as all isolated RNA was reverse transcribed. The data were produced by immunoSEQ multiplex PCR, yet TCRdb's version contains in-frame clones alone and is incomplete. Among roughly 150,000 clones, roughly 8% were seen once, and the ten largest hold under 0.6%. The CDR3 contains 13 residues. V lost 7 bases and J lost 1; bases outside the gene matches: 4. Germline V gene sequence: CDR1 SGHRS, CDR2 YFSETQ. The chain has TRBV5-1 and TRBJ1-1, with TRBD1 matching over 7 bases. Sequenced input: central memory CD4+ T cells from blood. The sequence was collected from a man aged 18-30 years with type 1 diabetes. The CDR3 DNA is TGCGCCAGCGGGGGACAGCCGAACACTGAAGCTTTCTTT. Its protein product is CASGGQPNTEAFF.